The next 21 T cell receptor beta chains were all read from a single sample in a study of OX40 agonist ivuxolimab in advanced cancers. Data came from immunoSEQ multiplex PCR; TCRdb stores just in-frame clones and leaves some out. The sample holds approximately 74,000 clones, approximately 91% seen once. The sequenced sample was CD4+ or CD8+ T cells sorted from blood, obtained in a trial of the OX40 agonist ivuxolimab. Receptor source: an adult with an advanced solid tumor such as melanoma, head and neck, liver or kidney cancer.

The chain carries TRBV10-1 and TRBJ2-1, with D tentatively TRBD2 (6 bases). The CDR3 consists of 13 residues. V lost 0 bases to trimming and J lost 10 bases, with 10 bases between them. Germline V gives CDR1 WNHNN, CDR2 SYGVQD (reference sequence). The CDR3 region is CASSESGLAEQFF. DNA of the CDR3: TGCGCCAGCAGTGAGTCGGGGCTAGCGGAGCAGTTCTTC.

This clone was seen only once. The V call is TRBV28, the J call TRBJ2-1, with D possibly TRBD1 on 6 matching bases. V dropped 5 bases and J dropped 5 bases, with 19 bases sitting between them. The CDR3 loop spans 16 amino acids. Germline CDR1 MDHEN, CDR2 SYDVKM. CDR3 DNA sequence: TGTGCCAGCAGTGATACGGGACAACGACCTCACAATGAGCAGTTCTTC. The encoded protein is CASSDTGQRPHNEQFF.

The chain employs TRBV6-6 and TRBJ1-4; D is ambiguous. The CDR3 has 14 amino acids. The germline gives CDR1 MNHNY, CDR2 SVGAGI (reference sequence). V was pared by 2 bases and J by 8 bases, with 12 bases between. In DNA, the CDR3 is TGTGCCAGCAGTTACGGCCCGACGGGGGAAAAACTGTTTTTT. Translating gives CASSYGPTGEKLFF.

The genes are TRBV2 and TRBJ2-2, with D maybe TRBD2 (5 bases). Trimming took off 6 bases at V and 3 bases at J, with 11 bases between the two ends. Per germline, CDR1 SNHLY and CDR2 FYNNEI. The CDR3 extends over 14 amino acids. The CDR3 DNA sequence: TGTGCCAGCAGAGCGGACGTTCACACCGGGGAGCTGTTTTTT. Its translation: CASRADVHTGELFF.

The CDR3 loop is CASSENQPQHF. The CDR3 nucleotides read TGTGCCAGCAGTGAAAATCAGCCCCAGCATTTT. V gene TRBV6-1 combines with J gene TRBJ1-5; D not resolved. V was shortened by 2 bases and J by 4 bases, with 0 bases between the two germline ends. CDR1 and CDR2 from the germline V gene are MNHNS and SASEGT. This CDR3 has 11 amino acids.

This chain's CDR3 is CASSWPTGGRSYNEQFF. CDR3 nucleotides: TGTGCCAGCAGCTGGCCAACGGGCGGGAGATCCTACAATGAGCAGTTCTTC. The rearrangement joins TRBV7-8 to TRBJ2-1, with TRBD2 matching 7 bases. Germline lookup yields CDR1 SGHVS and CDR2 FQNEAQ. The CDR3 loop spans 17 amino acids. Unmatched junction bases numbered 10, after V lost 4 bases and J lost 1 base.

This clone was observed once. The V call is TRBV11-2, the J call TRBJ2-1; tentatively, D is TRBD1 or TRBD2 (5 bases each). This CDR3 has 15 residues. From germline, CDR1 is SGHAT and CDR2 FQNNGV. V was pared by 5 bases and J by 0 bases, with 11 bases between. CDR3 in DNA: TGTGCCAGCAGCATTCCAGGGAGCTCCTACAATGAGCAGTTCTTC. Translating it yields CASSIPGSSYNEQFF.

The chain is built from TRBV28 and TRBJ2-2; possible D gene TRBD2, 5 bases. Trimming took 4 bases from V and 7 from J, leaving 19 bases between them. The CDR3 covers 16 residues. CDR1 is MDHEN, CDR2 SYDVKM, per germline. CDR3 bases: TGTGCCAGCAGTTCCCCTCGGATAGCGCTGAACGGGGAGCTGTTTTTT. Protein sequence: CASSSPRIALNGELFF.

The chain combines TRBV5-6 with TRBJ2-6, with D hard to call. CDR1 is SGHDT, CDR2 YYEEEE, per germline. This CDR3 has 15 amino acids. V dropped 3 bases and J dropped 1 base, with 8 bases sitting between them. CDR3 nucleotides: TGTGCCAGCAGCTACCAGTCATCTGGGGCCAACGTCCTGACTTTC. Amino acid sequence: CASSYQSSGANVLTF.

This rearrangement joins TRBV11-2 to TRBJ1-2, with D hard to call. This CDR3 has 14 amino acids. The V end lost 0 bases, the J end lost 5 bases, and 10 bases lay between the germline ends. Germline V gives CDR1 SGHAT, CDR2 FQNNGV. CDR3 sequence (DNA): TGTGCCAGCAGCTTAGATCAACGGCTATATGGCTACACCTTC. Translation gives CASSLDQRLYGYTF.

The chain is built from TRBV7-2 and TRBJ1-2, with unresolved D. Trimming took off 5 bases at V and 1 base at J, with 11 bases between the two ends. The CDR3 length is 14 residues. Germline assignment: CDR1 SGHTA and CDR2 FQGNSA. In DNA, the CDR3 is TGTGCCAGCAGCCCCCCCCTGGGTAACTATGGCTACACCTTC. This gives the protein CASSPPLGNYGYTF.

This chain links TRBV7-3 with TRBJ2-3; 8 bases align to TRBD2. With V trimmed by 1 base and J by 0 bases, 3 bases remained unmatched. This CDR3 is built from 16 residues. CDR1 is SGHTA and CDR2 is FQGTGA in the germline V gene. The CDR3 loop is CASSLRGGRSTDTQYF. The CDR3 DNA sequence: TGTGCCAGCAGCTTAAGGGGCGGGAGGAGCACAGATACGCAGTATTTT.

The chain is built from TRBV11-3 and TRBJ1-1; D call uncertain. Trimming removed 4 bases from V and 5 bases from J, with 11 bases in between. Germline V CDR1 and CDR2: SGHNT, YENEEA. CDR3 size: 13 residues. CDR3 region: CASSSGPGTEAFF. The CDR3 coding sequence is TGTGCCAGCAGCTCAGGACCCGGAACTGAAGCTTTCTTT.

The CDR3 DNA sequence: TGTGCCAGCAGCACCGGACAAGCAACTAATGAAAAACTGTTTTTT. Translating gives CASSTGQATNEKLFF. This chain joins TRBV6-5 and TRBJ1-4; perhaps TRBD1 as D (5 bases). The CDR3 consists of 15 residues. Looked up from germline, CDR1 is MNHEY and CDR2 is SVGAGI. V gave up 6 bases and J gave up 0 bases, with 11 bases separating them.

CDR3 bases: TGTGCCAGCAGCTTACTAACCAGGGTCCACGAGCAGTACTTC. Its protein is CASSLLTRVHEQYF. V gene TRBV7-6 combines with J gene TRBJ2-7; a weak D match, TRBD1 (5 bases). V was clipped by 2 bases and J by 5 bases, with 13 bases between them. The CDR3 has 14 residues. Germline CDR1 SGHVS, CDR2 FNYEAQ.

The chain is built from TRBV7-2 and TRBJ2-7, with a tentative D call TRBD2 (5 bases). Germline V CDR1 and CDR2: SGHTA, FQGNSA. This CDR3 has 14 residues. Trimming shortened V by 3 bases and J by 6 bases, and 15 bases separated the two germline ends. The CDR3 region has the DNA TGTGCCAGCAGCTTCCTTGGACGGAGGCGCGAGCAGTACTTC. The encoded protein is CASSFLGRRREQYF.

V and J are TRBV6-5 and TRBJ1-2; 10 nucleotides match TRBD1. V trimming: 0 bases; J trimming: 6 bases; junction bases outside the gene matches: 1. This CDR3 has 14 residues. Per the germline V gene, CDR1 is MNHEY and CDR2 is SVGAGI. The CDR3 bases are TGTGCCAGCAGTTACTCGGGACAGGGGCATGGCTACACCTTC. It is translated as CASSYSGQGHGYTF.

This clone was seen only once. The genes are TRBV10-3 and TRBJ2-3; TRBD1 agrees at 8 bases. The J segment lost 2 bases and the V segment lost 6 bases, leaving 7 bases of the junction unmatched. Germline V gene data show CDR1 as ENHRY and CDR2 as SYGVKD. The CDR3 is made up of 15 amino acids. The CDR3 coding sequence is TGTGCCATCAGCCCCGGACAGGGAAACACAGATACGCAGTATTTT. It is translated as CAISPGQGNTDTQYF.

V is TRBV6-1 and J is TRBJ1-5; the D is unclear. Germline V CDR1 and CDR2: MNHNS, SASEGT. This CDR3 comprises 16 residues. V dropped 0 bases and J dropped 3 bases, with 12 bases sitting between them. In nucleotides, the CDR3 is TGTGCCAGCAGTGAAGCCGTAGGGTTTACCAATCAGCCCCAGCATTTT. Translation: CASSEAVGFTNQPQHF.

A single count supports this clone. V gene TRBV28 combines with J gene TRBJ1-2, with D possibly matching TRBD1 (6 bases). Germline V gene data show CDR1 as MDHEN and CDR2 as SYDVKM. The CDR3 consists of 16 residues. The V and J ends lost 6 bases and 0 bases respectively, with 17 bases between them. The CDR3 nucleotides read TGTGCCAGCAGGCAACAGGGACCGGGCGCTAACTATGGCTACACCTTC. Protein: CASRQQGPGANYGYTF.

The V call is TRBV30, the J call TRBJ2-5, with D possibly being TRBD1 or TRBD2 (5 bases each). Trimming cost V 2 bases and J 7 bases, with 14 bases left between them. Looked up from germline, CDR1 is GTSNPN and CDR2 is SVGIG (reference sequence). The CDR3 is 13 residues long. The CDR3 loop reads CAWSRNTGGTQYF. The CDR3 DNA follows: TGTGCCTGGAGTCGCAATACAGGAGGGACCCAGTACTTC.